This TCR beta chain was captured by sequencing in a study of shared clonotypes between healthy human individuals. Study-wide findings and caveats: The study sampled only blood, and tissue repertoires likely differ.

Generated by immunoSEQ multiplex PCR, the TCRdb table keeps only in-frame clones and is missing some. The sample has 450,000 to 500,000 clones, about three quarters seen once. Notes on this clone: Its cognate antigen is unknown.

The CDR3 runs 13 residues. V was shortened by 5 bases and J by 2 bases, with 7 bases between the two germline ends. Per the germline V gene, CDR1 is SGHRS and CDR2 is YFSETQ. This clonotype originated in a woman aged 40 to 50 in good health. Some clones in this sample may be carry-over from other donors' samples. Sequencing was carried out using PBMCs. The chain employs TRBV5-1 and TRBJ1-4, with unresolved D. CDR3 sequence (DNA): TGCGCCAGCAGTATACAGACTAATGAAAAACTGTTTTTT. Protein: CASSIQTNEKLFF.